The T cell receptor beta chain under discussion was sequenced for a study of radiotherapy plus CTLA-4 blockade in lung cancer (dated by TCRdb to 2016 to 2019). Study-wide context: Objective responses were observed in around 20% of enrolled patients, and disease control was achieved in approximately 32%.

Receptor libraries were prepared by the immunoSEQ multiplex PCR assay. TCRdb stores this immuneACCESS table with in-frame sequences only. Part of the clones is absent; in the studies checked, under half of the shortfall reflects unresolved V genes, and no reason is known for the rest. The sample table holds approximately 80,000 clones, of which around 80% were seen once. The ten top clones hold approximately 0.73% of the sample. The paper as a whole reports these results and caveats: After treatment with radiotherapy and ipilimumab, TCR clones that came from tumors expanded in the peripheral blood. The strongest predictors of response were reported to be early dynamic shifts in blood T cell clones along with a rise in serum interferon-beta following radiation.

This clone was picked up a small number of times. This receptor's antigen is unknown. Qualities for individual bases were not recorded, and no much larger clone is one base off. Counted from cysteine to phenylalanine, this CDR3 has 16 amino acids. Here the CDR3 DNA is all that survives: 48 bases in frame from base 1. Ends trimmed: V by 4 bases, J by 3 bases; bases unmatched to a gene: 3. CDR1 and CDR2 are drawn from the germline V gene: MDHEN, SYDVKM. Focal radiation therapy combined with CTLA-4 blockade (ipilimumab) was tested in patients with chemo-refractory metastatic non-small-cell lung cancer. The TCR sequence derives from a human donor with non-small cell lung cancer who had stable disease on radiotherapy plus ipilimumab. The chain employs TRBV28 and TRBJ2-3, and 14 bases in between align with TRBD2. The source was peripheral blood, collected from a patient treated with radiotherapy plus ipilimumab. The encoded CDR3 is CASSWGLAGVTDTQYF. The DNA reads TGTGCCAGCAGTTGGGGACTAGCGGGAGTTACAGATACGCAGTATTTT.